One sample yielded the 7 T cell receptor beta chains listed below, sequenced in a study of response to subunit inactivated influenza vaccine. TCRdb itself ran the RT-PCR reads through MiXCR, one entry per CDR3 protein. The table lists approximately 500,000 distinct CDR3 sequences, over 10% of them singletons. Sequenced material: PBMCs from blood, taken 45 days after vaccination. Every receptor here comes from a man aged 45-65 years who received an inactivated influenza vaccine.

V and J are TRBV5-1 and TRBJ1-4; possibly TRBD1 for D (5 bases). The CDR3 runs to 14 residues. Germline lookup yields CDR1 SGHRS and CDR2 YFSETQ. The ends were cut back, 4 bases at V and 6 bases at J, with 13 bases in the middle. CDR3 sequence (DNA): TGCGCCAGCAGCCGGGACCTATCGCATGAAAAACTGTTTTTT. Amino acids: CASSRDLSHEKLFF. The full variable domain, rest sourced from reference TRBV5-1 and TRBJ1-4, is KAGVTQTPRYLIKTRGQQVTLSCSPISGHRSVSWYQQTPGQGLQFLFEYFSETQRNKGNFPGRFSGRQFSNSRSEMNVSTLELGDSALYLCASSRDLSHEKLFFGSGTQLSVL.

The chain carries TRBV7-9 and TRBJ2-1; D tentatively fits TRBD1 or TRBD2 (5 bases each). In germline, CDR1 is SEHNR, CDR2 FQNEAQ (reference sequence). Between the trimmed V and J ends, which lost 7 bases and 5 bases, there was a span of 9 bases. The CDR3 totals 12 residues. Written as DNA, the CDR3 is TGTGCCAGCACCTTGGGGGACAATGAGCAGTTCTTC. Its translation is CASTLGDNEQFF.

This clonotype was picked up many times. In nucleotides, the CDR3 is TGCAGTGCTACCCGGGACTACGAAGAGACCCAGTACTTC. Translated: CSATRDYEETQYF. This chain links TRBV20-1 with TRBJ2-5; 7 bases line up with TRBD2. The germline V gene encodes CDR1 DFQATT and CDR2 SNEGSKA (reference sequence). V lost 4 bases and J lost 3; bases outside the gene matches: 5. The CDR3 totals 13 residues.

This clonotype was recorded many times. The rearrangement links TRBV2 to TRBJ2-2; 12 nucleotides align to TRBD2. Germline trimming cut 7 bases from V and 4 bases from J; bases unmatched to any gene: 1. The CDR3 is 14 residues long. Germline values: CDR1 SNHLY, CDR2 FYNNEI. CDR3 coding DNA: TGTGCCAGCAAACTAGCGGGGGGCACCGGGGAGCTGTTTTTT. Its translation is CASKLAGGTGELFF.

The chain recombines TRBV6-2 or TRBV6-3 with TRBJ2-2; D gene uncertain. The CDR3 loop spans 15 amino acids. The germline V and J ends were trimmed by 4 bases and 1 base, with 10 bases remaining between them. The germline gives CDR1 MNHEY, CDR2 SVGEGT. The CDR3 loop is CASSLTPMNTGELFF. DNA of the CDR3: TGTGCCAGCAGTTTAACTCCAATGAACACCGGGGAGCTGTTTTTT.

This clonotype was recorded at least ten times. In DNA, the CDR3 is TGTGCCAGCAGTTTATCCGCTCTACACGCCGGGGAGCTGTTTTTT. Its protein product is CASSLSALHAGELFF. The gene calls are TRBV12-3 or TRBV12-4 and TRBJ2-2; no firm D call. The CDR3 is 15 residues long. V lost 2 bases, J lost 6 bases, and 13 bases lay in between.

V and J are TRBV10-3 and TRBJ2-3, with D perhaps matching TRBD1 (6 bases). Trimming cost V 3 bases and J 2 bases, with 15 bases left between them. This CDR3 region has 16 residues. Germline V CDR1 and CDR2: ENHRY, SYGVKD. CDR3 coding DNA: TGTGCCATCAGTGATCGTAGGCAGGGGTCCACAGATACGCAGTATTTT. Residues: CAISDRRQGSTDTQYF.